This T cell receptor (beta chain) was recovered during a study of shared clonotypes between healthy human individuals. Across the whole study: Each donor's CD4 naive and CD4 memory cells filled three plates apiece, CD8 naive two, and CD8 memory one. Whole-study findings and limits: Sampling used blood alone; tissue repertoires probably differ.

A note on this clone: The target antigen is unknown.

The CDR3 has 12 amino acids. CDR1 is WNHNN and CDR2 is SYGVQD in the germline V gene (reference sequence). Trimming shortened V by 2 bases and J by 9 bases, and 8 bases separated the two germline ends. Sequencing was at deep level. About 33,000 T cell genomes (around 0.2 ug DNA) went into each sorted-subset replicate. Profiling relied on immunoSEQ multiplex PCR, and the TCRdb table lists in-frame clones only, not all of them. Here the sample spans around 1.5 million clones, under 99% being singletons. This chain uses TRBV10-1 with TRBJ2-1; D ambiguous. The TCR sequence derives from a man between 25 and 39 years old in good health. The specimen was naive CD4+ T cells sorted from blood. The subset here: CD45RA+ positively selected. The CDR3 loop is CASSESVSEQFF. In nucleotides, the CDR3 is TGCGCCAGCAGTGAGAGTGTGAGTGAGCAGTTCTTC.